This T cell receptor beta chain appears in the sequencing data of a study of T cells in Graves' hyperthyroidism and ophthalmopathy. Points from the study as a whole: Most thyroid clonotypes expanded above 0.001 appeared in blood too.

Stability of Graves' hyperthyroidism was defined as absent ophthalmopathy progression within 18 months. Patients aged 18 to 65 had newly diagnosed hyperthyroidism lasting under 2 months. Not enrolled were patients with uncontrolled infection, other autoimmune disease, pregnancy or lactation. RNA transcripts yielded amplified TCR beta CDR3 regions. RT-PCR in the first round (using the HTBI primer set) targeted the TCR CDR3. TCRdb reanalysed the multiplex PCR reads using MiXCR and keeps one entry per CDR3 protein. The sample lists 400,000 to 550,000 distinct CDR3 sequences; 13% to 15% were seen once. On this clonotype itself: Its target is unknown.

The CDR3 is 14 amino acids. From germline, CDR1 is SGHNT and CDR2 YYREEE (reference sequence). The junction had 7 bases not matched to a gene; V was cut back by 9 bases and J by 2 bases. Sequences were obtained from blood. The source of this sequence is a woman aged 18-29 years with Graves' hyperthyroidism. The chain couples TRBV5-4 to TRBJ2-3; TRBD2 matches 9 bases. The CDR3 loop reads CATRAGGNTDTQYF. CDR3 bases: TGTGCCACTCGGGCGGGAGGGAACACAGATACGCAGTATTTT.